These 22 T cell receptor beta chains share one sample of origin, sequenced in a study of blood T cell repertoires in COVID-19. Sequenced by immunoSEQ multiplex PCR; TCRdb stores in-frame clones only, minus some. The repertoire consists of 150,000 or so clones, with more than 90% occurring once and the leading ten covering around 0.5%. Sequencing was performed on peripheral blood. The receptors here all came from a middle-aged man with acute or convalescent COVID-19.

The sample holds one count of this clone. V and J are TRBV10-3 and TRBJ2-3, with 16 bases matching TRBD2. V trimming: 7 bases; J trimming: 10 bases; junction bases outside the gene matches: 8. The CDR3 is 15 residues long. Looked up from germline, CDR1 is ENHRY and CDR2 is SYGVKD. The CDR3 region has the DNA TGTGCCATCAATACGGGACTAGCGGGGGGGGAAGCGCAGTATTTT. Its translation is CAINTGLAGGEAQYF.

This chain uses TRBV2 with TRBJ1-3, with 7 bases aligning to TRBD1. V lost 6 bases, J lost 0 bases, and 2 bases stayed unmatched. This CDR3 has 14 residues. Germline V gives CDR1 SNHLY, CDR2 FYNNEI. The DNA for the CDR3 is TGTGCCAGCAGGACAGGGTACTCTGGAAACACCATATATTTT. This translates into CASRTGYSGNTIYF.

Details on this clone: An end of the junction differs from the germline gene, which may be a read error. The chain has TRBV6-5 and TRBJ1-2; D remains unclear. The CDR3 runs 15 residues. CDR1 and CDR2 (germline): MNHEY, SVGAGI. Written as DNA, the CDR3 is TGTGCCAGCACTTACGGACGGGAAGGGAACTATGGCTACACCTTC. This codes for CASTYGREGNYGYTF.

The chain is built from TRBV29-1 and TRBJ1-5, with 8 bases lining up with TRBD1. The germline gives CDR1 SQVTM, CDR2 ANQGSEA. Trimming cost V 7 bases and J 4 bases; bases outside gene matches: 6. CDR3 length: 13 amino acids. In DNA, the CDR3 is TGCAGCGCAGGACAGGGCCTAAATCAGCCCCAGCATTTT. This gives the protein CSAGQGLNQPQHF. The full variable domain, rest sourced from reference TRBV29-1 and TRBJ1-5, is SAVISQKPSRDICQRGTSLTIQCQVDSQVTMMFWYRQQPGQSLTLIATANQGSEATYESGFVIDKFPISRPNLTFSTLTVSNMSPEDSSIYLCSAGQGLNQPQHFGDGTRLSIL.

The rearrangement uses TRBV6-5 and TRBJ1-1, with D hard to call. CDR1 and CDR2 (germline): MNHEY, SVGAGI. Deletions cut 10 bases from V and 1 base from J, with 13 bases between. CDR3 size: 13 residues. In nucleotides, the CDR3 is TGTGCCACCCTCACGGGTCAGAACACTGAAGCTTTCTTT. This sequence encodes CATLTGQNTEAFF.

The chain uses TRBV6-2 or TRBV6-3 and TRBJ1-5; 8 bases align to TRBD1. The CDR3 spans 15 residues. The germline CDR1 and CDR2 sequences are MNHEY and SVGEGT. V lost 2 bases, J lost 6 bases, and 6 bases stayed unmatched. The CDR3 loop is CASSYQQGAGQPQHF. The CDR3 coding sequence is TGTGCCAGCAGTTACCAGCAGGGGGCGGGTCAGCCCCAGCATTTT.

The gene calls are TRBV7-2 and TRBJ1-5; TRBD1 is a possible D gene (6 bases). Germline V CDR1 and CDR2: SGHTA, FQGNSA. This CDR3 contains 14 residues. V was clipped by 1 base and J by 4 bases, with 8 bases between them. As DNA, the CDR3 is TGTGCCAGCAGCTTAGGACAGGAAAATCAGCCCCAGCATTTT. This translates into CASSLGQENQPQHF. The entire variable domain, with the rest obtained from reference TRBV7-2 and TRBJ1-5, is as follows: GAGVSQSPSNKVTEKGKDVELRCDPISGHTALYWYRQSLGQGLEFLIYFQGNSAPDKSGLPSDRFSAERTGGSVSTLTIQRTQQEDSAVYLCASSLGQENQPQHFGDGTRLSIL.

This clone is a singleton in its sample. The V and J genes are TRBV27 and TRBJ2-1; 11 bases align to TRBD2. V lost 3 bases to trimming and J lost 7 bases; unmatched junction nucleotides: 11. Germline CDR1 is MNHEY and CDR2 is SMNVEV (reference sequence). The CDR3 covers 17 residues. CDR3 DNA sequence: TGTGCCAGCAGTTTCCTGGTAGCGGGAGGGCCTGGTAATGAGCAGTTCTTC. Translated, it gives CASSFLVAGGPGNEQFF.

The chain has TRBV7-9 and TRBJ2-5; a possible D gene is TRBD2 (6 bases). CDR1 and CDR2 (germline): SEHNR, FQNEAQ (reference sequence). V was cut by 5 bases and J by 4 bases, with 17 bases left in between. The CDR3 spans 15 residues. CDR3 in amino acids: CASSTHWGVRETQYF. CDR3 DNA sequence: TGTGCCAGCAGCACCCATTGGGGGGTGCGAGAGACCCAGTACTTC. Variable domain in full (rest from reference TRBV7-9 and TRBJ2-5): DTGVSQNPRHKITKRGQNVTFRCDPISEHNRLYWYRQTLGQGPEFLTYFQNEAQLEKSRLLSDRFSAERPKGSFSTLEIQRTEQGDSAMYLCASSTHWGVRETQYFGPGTRLLVL.

This chain uses TRBV7-2 with TRBJ1-2; tentative D call: TRBD1 (6 bases). The germline V gene encodes CDR1 SGHTA and CDR2 FQGNSA. V was pared by 3 bases and J by 8 bases, with 19 bases between. The CDR3 runs to 15 residues. The CDR3 protein is CASSFADSQKRGYTF. CDR3 nucleotides: TGTGCCAGCAGCTTCGCGGACAGTCAGAAGCGAGGCTACACCTTC. Variable domain in full (rest from reference TRBV7-2 and TRBJ1-2): GAGVSQSPSNKVTEKGKDVELRCDPISGHTALYWYRQSLGQGLEFLIYFQGNSAPDKSGLPSDRFSAERTGGSVSTLTIQRTQQEDSAVYLCASSFADSQKRGYTFGSGTRLTVV.

V is TRBV6-2 or TRBV6-3 and J is TRBJ1-5; maybe TRBD1 (6 bases). V was pared by 0 bases and J by 4 bases, with 10 bases between. Germline CDR1 MNHEY, CDR2 SVGEGT. The CDR3 is 15 amino acids. The CDR3 nucleotides read TGTGCCAGCAGTTACTCGAGAACAGGGAATCAGCCCCAGCATTTT. Translated: CASSYSRTGNQPQHF.

The chain carries TRBV21-1 and TRBJ1-2; the table calls TRBD1, which could not be checked here. TRBV21-1 is assigned pseudogene status. The CDR3 loop spans 14 amino acids. The CDR3 DNA is TGTGCCAGCAGTAGCTTGGGACAGTTCTATGGCTACACCTTC. Protein sequence: CASSSLGQFYGYTF.

This sequence joins TRBV3-1 (or the pseudogene TRBV3-2) and TRBJ2-3; 12 positions match TRBD2. The germline gives CDR1 LGHDT, CDR2 YNNKEL (reference sequence). J gave up 3 bases and V 4 bases, and 5 bases lay outside the gene matches. CDR3 length: 16 residues. CDR3 residues: CASSPTGTSGTDTQYF. The DNA of the CDR3 is TGTGCCAGCAGCCCGACCGGGACTAGCGGGACAGATACGCAGTATTTT.

The chain is built from TRBV4-3 and TRBJ2-3, with 7 bases lining up with TRBD2. With 1 base clipped from V and 0 bases from J, the junction kept 13 bases outside the gene matches. Germline V CDR1 and CDR2: LGHNA, YSLEER. This CDR3 region has 19 residues. The CDR3 loop is CASSQVVGSGPPSTDTQYF. Here the CDR3 DNA reads TGCGCCAGCAGCCAAGTAGTAGGTAGCGGGCCTCCTAGCACAGATACGCAGTATTTT.

The J gene is TRBJ2-4, the V gene TRBV7-9; 7 bases fit TRBD1. The ends lost 7 bases at V and 1 base at J; junction bases unmatched: 7. The CDR3 contains 15 residues. Germline CDR1 is SEHNR and CDR2 is FQNEAQ (reference sequence). This chain's CDR3 is CASTPKDRAKNIQYF. For the CDR3, the DNA is TGTGCCAGCACCCCCAAGGACAGGGCCAAAAACATTCAGTACTTC.

This clone was recorded once. This chain links TRBV6-5 with TRBJ1-1; weak D call: TRBD1 (5 bases). The CDR3 runs 13 residues. CDR1 is MNHEY, CDR2 SVGAGI, per germline. V lost 6 bases and J lost 6, with 14 bases in between. For the CDR3, the DNA is TGTGCCAGCAGACCGATGGGAGGGGCTGAAGCTTTCTTT. Translating gives CASRPMGGAEAFF.

V usage is TRBV9 and J usage is TRBJ2-2, with 8 bases identical to TRBD1. Germline V gives CDR1 SGDLS, CDR2 YYNGEE. Unmatched junction bases numbered 10, after V lost 3 bases and J lost 0 bases. The CDR3 runs 18 residues. The CDR3 nucleotides read TGTGCCAGCAGCGCCCGACTAGGGACAGGAACGAACACCGGGGAGCTGTTTTTT. Protein product: CASSARLGTGTNTGELFF.

The chain has TRBV11-3 and TRBJ2-5; TRBD1 matches 9 bases. Germline CDR1 SGHNT, CDR2 YENEEA. The CDR3 is made up of 14 amino acids. V was clipped by 5 bases and J by 3 bases; unmatched bases: 4. The CDR3: CASSPDRGEETQYF. CDR3 DNA: TGTGCCAGCAGCCCCGACAGGGGGGAAGAGACCCAGTACTTC. The full variable domain, completed using reference TRBV11-3 and TRBJ2-5, is EAGVVQSPRYKIIEKKQPVAFWCNPISGHNTLYWYLQNLGQGPELLIRYENEEAVDDSQLPKDRFSAERLKGVDSTLKIQPAELGDSAVYLCASSPDRGEETQYFGPGTRLLVL.

This chain uses TRBV6-5 with TRBJ1-5; no clear D. Trimming left V 5 bases short and J 6 bases short, with 11 bases between. From germline, CDR1 is MNHEY and CDR2 SVGAGI. The CDR3 has 13 amino acids. The CDR3 sequence is CASSPGLTQPQHF. DNA for the CDR3: TGTGCCAGCAGTCCCGGACTTACTCAGCCCCAGCATTTT.

The chain couples TRBV7-3 to TRBJ1-2; weak D call: TRBD1 (6 bases). There are 18 residues in the CDR3. V dropped 4 bases and J dropped 0 bases, with 21 bases sitting between them. Germline assignment: CDR1 SGHTA and CDR2 FQGTGA. The DNA of the CDR3 is TGTGCCAGCAGCTCCCGACGGGGAAAGGGGGATACTAACTATGGCTACACCTTC. Its translation is CASSSRRGKGDTNYGYTF.

The chain recombines TRBV7-8 with TRBJ1-1; D uncertain. Germline V gene lookup returns CDR1 SGHVS and CDR2 FQNEAQ. CDR3 size: 13 residues. Trimming took 5 bases from V and 6 from J, leaving 13 bases between them. CDR3 in DNA: TGTGCCAGCAGCCACCGACTTGTCCCTGAAGCTTTCTTT. Translating gives CASSHRLVPEAFF.

The chain joins TRBV9 to TRBJ2-1; 10 nucleotides line up with TRBD1. V gave up 3 bases and J gave up 8 bases; unmatched junction bases: 14. Per germline, CDR1 SGDLS and CDR2 YYNGEE. This CDR3 region has 17 residues. In DNA form, the CDR3 reads TGTGCCAGCAGCGAGGGGGTTGGGGACAGGGGTTTCGATGAGCAGTTCTTC. Protein sequence: CASSEGVGDRGFDEQFF.